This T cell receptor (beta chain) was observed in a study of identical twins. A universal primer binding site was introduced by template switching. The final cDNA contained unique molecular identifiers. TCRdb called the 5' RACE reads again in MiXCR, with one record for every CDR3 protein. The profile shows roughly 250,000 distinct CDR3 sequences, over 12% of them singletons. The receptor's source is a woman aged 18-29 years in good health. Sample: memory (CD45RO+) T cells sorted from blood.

The CDR3 region is CSARWDRDEKLFF. CDR3 nucleotide sequence: TGCAGTGCTAGATGGGACAGGGATGAAAAACTGTTTTTT. V usage is TRBV20-1 and J usage is TRBJ1-4; 9 bases line up with TRBD1. The CDR3 totals 13 residues. V shed 2 bases and J 6 bases; nucleotides not matched to a gene: 1. Per the germline V gene, CDR1 is DFQATT and CDR2 is SNEGSKA (reference sequence).